This T cell receptor beta chain was sequenced in a study of blood T cell repertoires in COVID-19. Across the study: Sites across the United States, Italy and Spain contributed samples from acute and convalescent COVID-19.

The CDR3 has 15 amino acids. The V gene lost 3 bases and the J gene lost 1 base, with 14 bases spanning the gap. Germline assignment: CDR1 SGHRS and CDR2 YFSETQ. As processed by the authors: By means of reference gene primer amplification, nucleated cell counts were estimated. The assay was immunoSEQ multiplex PCR, and TCRdb's table has in-frame clones only and misses some. Clone size and the V and J calls come from that table; the DNA yielded D and trimming. In the table there are 330,000 or so clones, roughly 87% of which are singletons. The Seattle patients joined while their infection was active and were tracked longitudinally afterward.

The genes are TRBV5-1 and TRBJ2-7, with a weak D call TRBD1 (6 bases). The sequenced material came from peripheral blood. This TCR came from a man in his thirties or forties with COVID-19, enrolled during active disease. The DNA of the CDR3 is TGCGCCAGCAGCTCTAGACCGGACAGTTCCTACGAGCAGTACTTC. This encodes CASSSRPDSSYEQYF.